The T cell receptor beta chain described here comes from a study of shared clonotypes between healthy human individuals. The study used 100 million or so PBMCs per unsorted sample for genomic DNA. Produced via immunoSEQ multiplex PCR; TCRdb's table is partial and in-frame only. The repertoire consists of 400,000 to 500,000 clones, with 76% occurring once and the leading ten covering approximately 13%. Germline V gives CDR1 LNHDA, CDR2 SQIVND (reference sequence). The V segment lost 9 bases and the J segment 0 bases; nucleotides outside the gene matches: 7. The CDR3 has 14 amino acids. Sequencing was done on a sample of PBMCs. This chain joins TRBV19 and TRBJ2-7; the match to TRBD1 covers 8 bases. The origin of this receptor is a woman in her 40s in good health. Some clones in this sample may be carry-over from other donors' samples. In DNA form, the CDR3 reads TGTGCCAGCCGAGGACAGGGAAACTCCTACGAGCAGTACTTC. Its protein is CASRGQGNSYEQYF.